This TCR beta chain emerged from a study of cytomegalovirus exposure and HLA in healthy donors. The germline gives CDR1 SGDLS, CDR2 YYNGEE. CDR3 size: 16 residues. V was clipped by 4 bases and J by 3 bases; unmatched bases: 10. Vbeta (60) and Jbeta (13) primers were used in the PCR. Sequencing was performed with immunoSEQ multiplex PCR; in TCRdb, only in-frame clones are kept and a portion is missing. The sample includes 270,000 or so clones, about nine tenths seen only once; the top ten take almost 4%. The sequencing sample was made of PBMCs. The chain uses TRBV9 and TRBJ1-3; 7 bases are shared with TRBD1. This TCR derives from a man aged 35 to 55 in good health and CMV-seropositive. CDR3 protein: CASSLGTARLGNTIYF. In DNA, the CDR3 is TGTGCCAGCAGCCTGGGGACAGCTAGACTTGGAAACACCATATATTTT.